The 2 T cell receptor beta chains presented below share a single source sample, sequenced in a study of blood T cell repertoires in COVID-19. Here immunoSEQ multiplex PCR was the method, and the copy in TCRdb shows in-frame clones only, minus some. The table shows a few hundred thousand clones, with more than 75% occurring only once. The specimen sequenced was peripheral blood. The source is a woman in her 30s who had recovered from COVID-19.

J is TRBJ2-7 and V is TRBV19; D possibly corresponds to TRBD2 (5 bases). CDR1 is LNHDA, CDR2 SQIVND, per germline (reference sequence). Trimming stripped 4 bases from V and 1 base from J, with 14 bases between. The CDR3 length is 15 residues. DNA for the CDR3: TGTGCCAGTAGTAGCGCGGGCAGGCCTTCCTACGAGCAGTACTTC. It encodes CASSSAGRPSYEQYF.

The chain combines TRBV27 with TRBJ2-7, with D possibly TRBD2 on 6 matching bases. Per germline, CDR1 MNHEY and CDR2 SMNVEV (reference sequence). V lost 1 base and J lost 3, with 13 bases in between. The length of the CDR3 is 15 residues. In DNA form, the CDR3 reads TGTGCCAGCAGTTTATGGACGGGAGTAAACTACGAGCAGTACTTC. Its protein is CASSLWTGVNYEQYF.